Below are 27 T cell receptor beta chains sequenced from a single sample in a study of beta chain features in type 1 diabetes. General study findings and limits: All four CD4+ subsets from Type 1 diabetes patients carried moderately but significantly shorter TCRB CDR3s.

Sequenced material consisted of expressed TCRB transcripts (all of the isolated RNA was reverse transcribed). Profiling relied on immunoSEQ multiplex PCR, and the TCRdb table lists in-frame clones only, not all of them. Of hundreds of thousands of clones listed, under 15% were seen once; the top ten hold 0.022%. No antigen has been assigned to these receptors. The sample was naive CD4+ T cells from blood. The source of these receptors is a young man with type 1 diabetes.

This clone appeared a few times. DNA of the CDR3: TGTGCCAGCAGCGACCGACTACGGGACACCATATATTTT. Its protein product is CASSDRLRDTIYF. The chain links TRBV9 to TRBJ1-3; no definite D call. With 3 bases removed from V and 8 bases from J, the gap between germline ends came to 12 bases. The CDR3 is 13 residues long. Germline V lookup: CDR1 SGDLS, CDR2 YYNGEE.

This clone came up many times. This rearrangement joins TRBV3-1 (or the pseudogene TRBV3-2) to TRBJ1-2; D is uncertain. The CDR3 extends over 9 amino acids. CDR1 and CDR2 (germline): LGHDT, YNNKEL (reference sequence). Trimming stripped 7 bases from V and 13 bases from J, with 10 bases between. This chain's CDR3 is CASTLVLTF. The CDR3 DNA follows: TGTGCCAGCACCCTCGTACTCACCTTC.

This clone showed up just a few times. Other DNA sequences within the sample encode an identical CDR3. The CDR3 DNA is TGTGCCAGCAGCTTGGGAAACACCATATATTTT. Its protein is CASSLGNTIYF. The rearrangement uses TRBV28 and TRBJ1-3; D gene unclear. The CDR3 sequence is 11 residues long. Germline V gene data show CDR1 as MDHEN and CDR2 as SYDVKM. V was shortened by 6 bases and J by 4 bases, with 4 bases between the two germline ends.

This clone was counted between two and nine times. This chain joins TRBV6-5 and TRBJ1-6, with 7 bases fitting TRBD1. The CDR3 loop spans 15 amino acids. The trim removed 2 bases at V and 4 bases at J, leaving 2 bases unmatched. Per germline, CDR1 MNHEY and CDR2 SVGAGI. CDR3 sequence: CASSYRTGYNSPLHF. CDR3 sequence (DNA): TGTGCCAGCAGTTACCGGACAGGTTATAATTCACCCCTCCACTTT.

There are a few counts of this clone. The J gene is TRBJ2-2, the V gene TRBV6-6; D is unclear. Deletions cut 5 bases from V and 2 bases from J, with 0 bases between. The CDR3 has 11 amino acids. Germline-derived CDR1 and CDR2 are MNHNY and SVGAGI (reference sequence). CDR3: CASSNTGELFF. For the CDR3, the DNA is TGTGCCAGCAGTAACACCGGGGAGCTGTTTTTT.

Note on this clone: The sample contains more than one DNA sequence encoding this CDR3. V usage is TRBV29-1 and J usage is TRBJ1-5, with TRBD1 as a possible D gene (6 bases). This CDR3 is built from 12 residues. Germline CDR1 and CDR2: SQVTM and ANQGSEA. Trimming shortened V by 6 bases and J by 3 bases, and 9 bases separated the two germline ends. The CDR3: CSVGQPNQPQHF. As DNA, the CDR3 is TGCAGCGTCGGACAGCCCAATCAGCCCCAGCATTTT.

This clone has just a few counts. The V and J genes are TRBV13 and TRBJ1-2; D gene ambiguous. Germline V CDR1 and CDR2: PRHDT, FYEKMQ (reference sequence). The germline V and J ends were trimmed by 5 bases and 4 bases, with 5 bases remaining between them. The CDR3 runs to 11 residues. The CDR3 nucleotides read TGTGCCAGCAGCCACACCTATGGCTACACCTTC. Its translation is CASSHTYGYTF.

This chain uses TRBV6-5 with TRBJ1-5; D unclear. The CDR3 has 15 residues. V lost 5 bases to trimming and J lost 3 bases, with 14 bases between them. Looked up from germline, CDR1 is MNHEY and CDR2 is SVGAGI. CDR3 coding DNA: TGTGCCAGCAGTCGCGGGTCGGGAGACAATCAGCCCCAGCATTTT. Amino acid sequence: CASSRGSGDNQPQHF.

The genes are TRBV6-5 and TRBJ1-1; D remains ambiguous. Germline CDR1 MNHEY, CDR2 SVGAGI. There are 11 residues in the CDR3. V was trimmed by 4 bases and J by 7 bases, leaving 7 bases between them. In nucleotides, the CDR3 is TGTGCCAGCAGTTTTTCAGGTGAAGCTTTCTTT. Its protein product is CASSFSGEAFF.

As to this clone: The sample has other DNA sequences that encode this CDR3 too. The chain uses TRBV7-9 and TRBJ2-6; D unresolved. The CDR3 covers 15 residues. V lost 3 bases, J lost 0 bases, and 6 bases lay in between. Germline V gene sequence: CDR1 SEHNR, CDR2 FQNEAQ (reference sequence). The CDR3 region has the DNA TGTGCCAGCAGCTTGGGGAACTCTGGGGCCAACGTCCTGACTTTC. It translates to CASSLGNSGANVLTF. Drawing the rest from reference TRBV7-9 and TRBJ2-6, the complete variable domain is DTGVSQNPRHKITKRGQNVTFRCDPISEHNRLYWYRQTLGQGPEFLTYFQNEAQLEKSRLLSDRFSAERPKGSFSTLEIQRTEQGDSAMYLCASSLGNSGANVLTFGAGSRLTVL.

The rearrangement uses TRBV19 and TRBJ1-5, with TRBD1 matching over 9 bases. Germline assignment: CDR1 LNHDA and CDR2 SQIVND (reference sequence). The V segment lost 6 bases and the J segment 4 bases; nucleotides outside the gene matches: 1. The CDR3 covers 13 residues. Here the CDR3 reads CASSGTGNQPQHF. The CDR3 coding sequence is TGTGCCAGTAGCGGGACAGGGAATCAGCCCCAGCATTTT.

This clone was found a few times. The J gene is TRBJ1-3, the V gene TRBV5-4; D gene uncertain. This CDR3 is built from 14 residues. CDR1 is SGHNT, CDR2 YYREEE, per germline (reference sequence). V was cut by 2 bases and J by 1 base, with 7 bases left in between. CDR3 sequence (DNA): TGTGCCAGCAGCTTTTCGGGATCTGGAAACACCATATATTTT. It codes for CASSFSGSGNTIYF.

The chain couples TRBV18 to TRBJ1-1; D is unresolved. Germline CDR1 is KGHSH and CDR2 is LQKENI. CDR3 length: 14 amino acids. Trimming took 0 bases from V and 5 from J, leaving 10 bases between them. The CDR3 DNA sequence: TGTGCCAGCTCACCACCAGGGCTGGGGACTGAAGCTTTCTTT. This encodes CASSPPGLGTEAFF.

V gene TRBV9 combines with J gene TRBJ2-2; 15 nucleotides match TRBD2. The V gene's germline CDR1 is SGDLS and CDR2 YYNGEE. Unmatched junction bases numbered 4, after V lost 6 bases and J lost 1 base. This CDR3 is built from 17 residues. DNA for the CDR3: TGTGCCAGCACCCCGGGACTAGCGGGGGGGAACACCGGGGAGCTGTTTTTT. Its translation is CASTPGLAGGNTGELFF.

The chain carries TRBV23-1 and TRBJ2-7; D is unresolved. TRBV23-1 is an ORF; its function is uncertain. V lost 0 bases, J lost 2 bases, and 14 bases lay in between. The CDR3 consists of 16 residues. DNA of the CDR3: TGCGCCAGCAGTCAATCAGTCGGACCATCAACCTACGAGCAGTACTTC. Its translation: CASSQSVGPSTYEQYF.

This sequence joins TRBV28 and TRBJ2-7, with a tentative D call TRBD2 (6 bases). The ends were cut back, 2 bases at V and 2 bases at J, with 13 bases in the middle. The CDR3 has 15 residues. Germline CDR1 and CDR2: MDHEN and SYDVKM. The CDR3 sequence: CASSLGGNPAYEQYF. CDR3 coding DNA: TGTGCCAGCAGTTTAGGAGGGAACCCAGCCTACGAGCAGTACTTC.

This clone was detected only a few times. The V gene is TRBV28, the J gene TRBJ1-4; 8 nucleotides align to TRBD1. The CDR3 consists of 16 residues. V lost 3 bases to trimming and J lost 0 bases; unmatched junction nucleotides: 3. CDR1 and CDR2 (germline): MDHEN, SYDVKM. For the CDR3, the DNA is TGTGCCAGCAGTTTGGACAGGGCGGCAACTAATGAAAAACTGTTTTTT. Residues: CASSLDRAATNEKLFF.

This clone showed up just a few times. An end of the junction differs from the germline gene, which may be a read error. This chain uses TRBV10-3 with TRBJ1-1, with a weak D call TRBD1 (6 bases). Per germline, CDR1 ENHRY and CDR2 SYGVKD. The CDR3 spans 16 residues. CDR3 residues: CASSYSSYRVNTEAFF. CDR3 DNA: TGTGCCAGCAGTTACTCCTCCTACAGGGTTAACACTGAAGCTTTCTTT.

The chain joins TRBV6-5 to TRBJ2-5; possible D gene TRBD2, 5 bases. The V end was cut by 0 bases, the J end by 0 bases, with 11 bases between. Germline CDR1 and CDR2: MNHEY and SVGAGI. The CDR3 is made up of 16 amino acids. CDR3 amino acids: CASSYSDWENQETQYF. The CDR3 bases are TGTGCCAGCAGTTACTCGGACTGGGAGAACCAAGAGACCCAGTACTTC.

The chain recombines TRBV7-2 with TRBJ1-2; 11 bases fit TRBD1. The CDR3 has 15 residues. CDR1 and CDR2 (germline): SGHTA, FQGNSA. V was pared by 5 bases and J by 5 bases, with 7 bases of the junction left unmatched. The CDR3 nucleotides read TGTGCCAGCAGCAAGGGACAGGGGGAAGGTTATGGCTACACCTTC. Translated, it gives CASSKGQGEGYGYTF.

In this sample, this clone turned up a few times. This chain joins TRBV2 and TRBJ2-2; 9 nucleotides align to TRBD1. This CDR3 has 17 amino acids. Germline V gene lookup returns CDR1 SNHLY and CDR2 FYNNEI. The ends lost 5 bases at V and 2 bases at J; junction bases unmatched: 9. CDR3 amino acids: CASSLEAGQGNTGELFF. CDR3 DNA sequence: TGTGCCAGCAGTCTGGAGGCGGGACAGGGAAACACCGGGGAGCTGTTTTTT.

The rearrangement uses TRBV2 and TRBJ2-1, with D uncertain. The V gene lost 7 bases and the J gene lost 3 bases, with 4 bases spanning the gap. Germline V gene sequence: CDR1 SNHLY, CDR2 FYNNEI. The CDR3 contains 11 residues. The CDR3 protein is CASIIYNEQFF. The CDR3, as DNA: TGTGCCAGCATCATCTACAATGAGCAGTTCTTC.

The chain is built from TRBV5-6 and TRBJ2-3; D is perhaps TRBD2 (5 bases). Trimming cost V 1 base and J 10 bases, with 10 bases left between them. CDR1 is SGHDT, CDR2 YYEEEE, per germline. CDR3 length: 12 residues. For the CDR3, the DNA is TGTGCCAGCAGCTTGAGCGGTCCTGCGCAGTATTTT. Translating gives CASSLSGPAQYF.

This clone has just a few counts. One junction end does not reproduce the germline sequence, and a read error may be involved. The J gene is TRBJ2-7, the V gene TRBV18; TRBD1 matches at 9 bases. This CDR3 spans 13 amino acids. Per germline, CDR1 KGHSH and CDR2 LQKENI. CDR3 sequence reads: CASSPRQGDEQYF. The CDR3 DNA reads as TGTGCCAGCTCCCCACGACAGGGGGACGAGCAGTACTTC.

V usage is TRBV14 and J usage is TRBJ2-6, with no clear D. The CDR3 runs to 14 residues. Germline V gives CDR1 SGHDN, CDR2 FVKESK. The V end was cut by 5 bases, the J end by 0 bases, with 5 bases between. CDR3 bases: TGTGCCAGCAGCAAGGACTCTGGGGCCAACGTCCTGACTTTC. This sequence encodes CASSKDSGANVLTF.

This clone has just a few counts. This chain connects TRBV10-3 to TRBJ2-5; TRBD1 agrees at 7 bases. Germline assignment: CDR1 ENHRY and CDR2 SYGVKD. There are 11 residues in the CDR3. The V and J ends lost 6 bases and 5 bases, in that order; junction bases with no gene match: 0. CDR3 nucleotide sequence: TGTGCCATCAGACAGGGGGAGACCCAGTACTTC. Its translation: CAIRQGETQYF.

The chain has TRBV1 and TRBJ2-7; TRBD2, as called in the table, went unchecked against the DNA. TRBV1 is a recognized pseudogene. The CDR3 has 14 residues. CDR3 DNA sequence: TGCACCAGCAGCGGGCGGGGGGTCCTCTACGAGCAGTACTTC. Translation: CTSSGRGVLYEQYF.